Below, one T cell receptor beta chain is given with its context. Its antigen remains unknown. Germline is not matched at one junction end, which may reflect a read error. The data are from a study of blood T cells in healthy people across ages. Whole-study findings and limits: Naive CD4+ cell counts and diversity both ran higher in long-lived than in aged donors.

Per the germline V gene, CDR1 is LGHNA and CDR2 is YSLEER. The CDR3 totals 18 residues. The second PCR ran about 6 to 11 cycles with a sample-barcoded 5' primer and J-beta primers. TCRdb processed the 5' RACE reads anew with MiXCR; each CDR3 protein has one entry. Among 450,000 to 650,000 distinct CDR3 sequences listed, around 24% were seen once. These data also featured in a second study, about T cells of mothers and their children. This second study says: Three mothers and their six children, all healthy Caucasians, donated.

Sequences were obtained from blood. The chain is built from TRBV4-3 and TRBJ2-2, with D tentatively TRBD1 (7 bases). The origin of this receptor is a boy aged 10-17 years in good health. The CDR3 loop is CASSHLFPGQEGTGELIF. As DNA, the CDR3 is TGCGCCAGCAGCCACCTCTTCCCTGGACAGGAGGGCACCGGGGAGCTGATTTTT.